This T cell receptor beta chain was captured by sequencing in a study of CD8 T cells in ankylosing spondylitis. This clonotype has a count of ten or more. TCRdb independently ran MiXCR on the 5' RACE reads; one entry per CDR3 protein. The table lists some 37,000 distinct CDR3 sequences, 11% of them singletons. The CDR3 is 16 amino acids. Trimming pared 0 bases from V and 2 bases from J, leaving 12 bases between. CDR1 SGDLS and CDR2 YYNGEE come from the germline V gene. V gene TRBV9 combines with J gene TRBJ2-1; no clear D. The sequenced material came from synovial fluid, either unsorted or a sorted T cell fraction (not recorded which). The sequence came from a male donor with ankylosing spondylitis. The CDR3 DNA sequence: TGTGCCAGCAGCGTAGACGGTGCCGTAACCTACAATGAGCAGTTCTTC. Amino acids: CASSVDGAVTYNEQFF.